Below are 7 T cell receptor beta chains sequenced from a single sample in a study of Graves' ophthalmopathy and Graves' hyperthyroidism. The study amplified TCR beta CDR3 regions using RNA transcripts. The workflow started with a first-round RT-PCR run with HTBI primers and then moved on to a second-round multiplex PCR. TCRdb redid the calling of the multiplex PCR reads with MiXCR, one entry per CDR3 protein. The sample contains roughly 380,000 distinct CDR3 sequences, approximately 15% of which appear only once. Sequencing was done on a sample of peripheral blood. The receptors were gathered from a woman aged 18-29 years with stable Graves' hyperthyroidism.

This clonotype came up many times. J is TRBJ2-2 and V is TRBV29-1; D uncertain. This CDR3 has 14 amino acids. Per the germline V gene, CDR1 is SQVTM and CDR2 is ANQGSEA. V lost 1 base to trimming and J lost 0 bases, with 6 bases between them. Here the CDR3 reads CSVEGQANTGELFF. CDR3 DNA sequence: TGCAGCGTTGAAGGGCAGGCGAACACCGGGGAGCTGTTTTTT.

The count of this clonotype is one. The CDR3 here is CASSSSDQLYEQYF. Written as DNA, the CDR3 is TGTGCCAGCAGTTCCTCCGACCAACTCTACGAGCAGTACTTC. The V gene is TRBV27, the J gene TRBJ2-7; no reliable D call. This CDR3 is built from 14 residues. Germline V CDR1 and CDR2: MNHEY, SMNVEV (reference sequence). The ends were cut back, 4 bases at V and 3 bases at J, with 13 bases in the middle.

Note on this clonotype: This CDR3 is missing its conserved last phenylalanine or tryptophan, likely due to a read error. This chain connects TRBV29-1 to TRBJ2-5; D might be TRBD2 (6 bases). This CDR3 contains 13 residues. Looked up from germline, CDR1 is SQVTM and CDR2 is ANQGSEA. CDR3 in amino acids: CSTPGLIQESQYY. For the CDR3, the DNA is TGCAGCACACCGGGACTGATCCAAGAGTCCCAGTACTAC.

Comments on this clonotype: A much larger clone lies one base from this, so it may be a read error. The V gene is TRBV7-9, the J gene TRBJ2-5, with D perhaps being TRBD1 or TRBD2 (5 bases each). V lost 8 bases, J lost 1 base, and 5 bases lay in between. CDR1 and CDR2 from the germline V gene are SEHNR and FQNEAQ (reference sequence). The CDR3 is 11 amino acids. The CDR3 loop is CASGTQETQYF. The CDR3 nucleotides are TGTGCCAGCGGGACCCAAGAGACCCAGTACTTC.

The V gene is TRBV11-2, the J gene TRBJ2-7; 7 nucleotides agree with TRBD1. The germline CDR1 and CDR2 sequences are SGHAT and FQNNGV. The CDR3 consists of 14 residues. The V and J ends lost 0 bases and 5 bases, in that order; junction bases with no gene match: 4. CDR3 DNA sequence: TGTGCCAGCAGCTTAGAAGGGGGCAGAAACGAGCAGTACTTC. It is translated as CASSLEGGRNEQYF. The entire variable domain, with the rest obtained from reference TRBV11-2 and TRBJ2-7, is as follows: EAGVAQSPRYKIIEKRQSVAFWCNPISGHATLYWYQQILGQGPKLLIQFQNNGVVDDSQLPKDRFSAERLKGVDSTLKIQPAKLEDSAVYLCASSLEGGRNEQYFGPGTRLTVT.

This clonotype has at least ten counts. This chain joins TRBV20-1 and TRBJ1-1; perhaps TRBD1 as D (5 bases). V dropped 5 bases and J dropped 1 base, with 8 bases sitting between them. Germline CDR1 DFQATT, CDR2 SNEGSKA (reference sequence). This CDR3 is built from 12 residues. The CDR3 coding sequence is TGCAGTGCTGCAGGACAGAACACTGAAGCTTTCTTT. This translates into CSAAGQNTEAFF.

V is TRBV29-1 and J is TRBJ1-1; D not resolved. Trimming removed 0 bases from V and 11 bases from J, with 13 bases in between. Germline V gene lookup returns CDR1 SQVTM and CDR2 ANQGSEA. This CDR3 region has 12 residues. The CDR3 loop reads CSVEDFAAGAFF. CDR3 nucleotide sequence: TGCAGCGTTGAAGATTTTGCGGCTGGTGCTTTCTTT.